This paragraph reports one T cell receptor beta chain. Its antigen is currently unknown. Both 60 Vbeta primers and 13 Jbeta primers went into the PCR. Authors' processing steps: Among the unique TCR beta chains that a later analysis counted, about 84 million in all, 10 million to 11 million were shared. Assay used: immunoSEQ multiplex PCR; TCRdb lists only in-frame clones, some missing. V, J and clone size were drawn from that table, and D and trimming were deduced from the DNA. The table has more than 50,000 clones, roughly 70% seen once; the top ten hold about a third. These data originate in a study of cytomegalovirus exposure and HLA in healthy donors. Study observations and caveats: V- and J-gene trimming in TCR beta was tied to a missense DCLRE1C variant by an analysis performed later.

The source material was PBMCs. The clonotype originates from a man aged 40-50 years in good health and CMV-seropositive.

CDR3 nucleotides: TGCGCCAGCAGTTCCCGGGAAGTGGGCGAGCAGTACTTC. This codes for CASSSREVGEQYF. The chain recombines TRBV5-1 with TRBJ2-7, with D possibly TRBD2 on 5 matching bases. The CDR3 runs 13 residues. Germline V gives CDR1 SGHRS, CDR2 YFSETQ. With 5 bases removed from V and 6 bases from J, the gap between germline ends came to 15 bases. The entire variable domain, with the rest obtained from reference TRBV5-1 and TRBJ2-7, is as follows: KAGVTQTPRYLIKTRGQQVTLSCSPISGHRSVSWYQQTPGQGLQFLFEYFSETQRNKGNFPGRFSGRQFSNSRSEMNVSTLELGDSALYLCASSSREVGEQYFGPGTRLTVT.